What follows describes a single TCR beta chain. It lacks a known antigen. No quality values exist for individual bases; no much larger clone is one base distant. TCRbeta CDR3 regions were amplified from genomic DNA by means of the immunoSEQ Assay, a bias-controlled multiplex PCR. As for how the authors treated the data: The number of nucleated cells in each sample was estimated by amplification of reference gene primers within the assay. To quantify the absolute abundance of each unique TCRbeta CDR3 rearrangement, sequence reads were collapsed and filtered. For each sample, productive Simpson clonality was calculated by taking the square root of Simpson's diversity index across productive rearrangements. In its TCRdb copy, this immuneACCESS table keeps in-frame sequences only and misses some clones. Where compared with another copy, unresolved V genes explain less than half of these, and the others have no known cause. V and J calls and clone size are copied from that table; D and trimming were computed from the DNA. The sample has about 140,000 clones on record, approximately 86% of them singletons. About 5.8% of the sample lies in the top ten.

Each collaborating institution followed its own protocols to collect whole blood in K2EDTA tubes. For TCRbeta analysis, collaborator samples were shipped as frozen whole blood, as isolated PBMCs, or as DNA extracted from either sample type. This entry is derived from a study of blood T cell repertoires in COVID-19 (TCRdb year 2020). Broadly, across the study: Samples covering the acute and convalescent phases of COVID-19 were provided by collaborators in the United States, Italy and Spain. The material from the prospective study consisted of cDNA or gDNA derived from T cells, B-cell-depleted T cells, or PBMCs. The dataset comprised deeply sampled blood TCRbeta repertoires from subjects exposed to, actively infected with, or recovered from COVID-19. The repertoires were released in a freely available public database meant as a resource for research on the immune response to SARS-CoV-2. The samples were drawn from the first 160 participants of the ongoing ImmuneRACE study and from 950 to 1,500 subjects provided by 6 global collaborators. Sample metadata almost always included a de-identified subject ID, COVID-19 status, age in years and sex. HLA class I and class II types, where available, came from metadata supplied by the sample provider rather than from assay-based typing.

The investigation overall reported the following: How much clinical and demographic metadata was included differed by source and by participant, and the metadata was provided uncurated.

The source material was peripheral blood. The sequence was collected from a human donor in a cohort sampled during active COVID-19.

The CDR3 region reads CASSLGQGGHSPLHF. The bases read TGTGCCAGCAGCTTAGGACAGGGTGGTCATTCACCCCTCCACTTT. The chain joins TRBV11-1 to TRBJ1-6, with 7 bases aligning to TRBD1. V trim: 1 base; J trim: 8 bases; unmatched bases: 5. Reading from cysteine to phenylalanine, the CDR3 counts 15 amino acids. Only the CDR3 DNA stays, 45 bases, in frame from base 1. Reading the germline V gene (reference sequence) gives CDR1 SGHAT and CDR2 FQDESV.